Presented here are 16 T cell receptor beta chains from one specimen sequenced in a study of T cell changes during pregnancy in multiple sclerosis. The data were produced by immunoSEQ multiplex PCR, yet TCRdb's version contains in-frame clones alone and is incomplete. The data contain some 100,000 clones, almost 95% of them singletons. Sequences were derived from peripheral blood, sampled before pregnancy. These receptors were taken from a female donor with multiple sclerosis, enrolled in a pregnancy study.

This sequence joins TRBV5-1 and TRBJ2-1, with D tentatively TRBD1 (8 bases). Deletions cut 0 bases from V and 2 bases from J, with 15 bases between. CDR1 and CDR2 from the germline V gene are SGHRS and YFSETQ. The CDR3 covers 17 residues. The CDR3 region is CASSLGIQGGAYNEQFF. CDR3 coding DNA: TGCGCCAGCAGCTTGGGAATACAGGGGGGGGCCTACAATGAGCAGTTCTTC.

The chain is built from TRBV28 and TRBJ1-1; D unclear. Trimming cost V 3 bases and J 0 bases, with 8 bases left between them. Germline lookup yields CDR1 MDHEN and CDR2 SYDVKM. The CDR3 length is 14 residues. The CDR3 reads CASSLGSMNTEAFF. CDR3 coding DNA: TGTGCCAGCAGTTTGGGCAGTATGAACACTGAAGCTTTCTTT.

This clone appeared a few times. Other DNA variants within this sample encode the same CDR3. This chain joins TRBV4-2 and TRBJ2-5; TRBD1 matches 7 bases. The germline V gene encodes CDR1 LGHNA and CDR2 YNFKEQ. The CDR3 runs to 14 residues. V lost 3 bases, J lost 3 bases, and 4 bases stayed unmatched. In nucleotides, the CDR3 is TGTGCCAGCAGCCAGGTCGGGACAGAAGAGACCCAGTACTTC. Protein: CASSQVGTEETQYF.

This chain uses TRBV18 with TRBJ2-5; D gene ambiguous. Germline CDR1 KGHSH, CDR2 LQKENI. The V end lost 3 bases, the J end lost 5 bases, and 16 bases lay between the germline ends. This CDR3 is 15 amino acids long. The CDR3 bases are TGTGCCAGCTCACCCCAGGCCGCTGGGTCGGAGACCCAGTACTTC. It codes for CASSPQAAGSETQYF.

The rearrangement joins TRBV5-1 to TRBJ2-3; 12 bases are shared with TRBD2. The V gene's germline CDR1 is SGHRS and CDR2 YFSETQ. J was trimmed by 0 bases and V by 3 bases; bases with no gene match: 11. The CDR3 totals 19 residues. The CDR3: CASSSGLAGATLSTDTQYF. The CDR3 DNA follows: TGCGCCAGCAGCTCGGGACTAGCGGGTGCTACGCTTAGCACAGATACGCAGTATTTT.

V is TRBV6-5 and J is TRBJ1-5; tentative D call: TRBD1 (5 bases). Per the germline V gene, CDR1 is MNHEY and CDR2 is SVGAGI. Trimming took 6 bases from V and 2 from J, leaving 11 bases between them. CDR3 length: 14 residues. For the CDR3, the DNA is TGTGCCAGCAGCTCCGGAGGGGGCAATCAGCCCCAGCATTTT. Translated, it gives CASSSGGGNQPQHF.

The rearrangement links TRBV25-1 to TRBJ2-7; maybe TRBD2 (6 bases). CDR1 and CDR2 (germline): MGHDK, SYGVNS. This CDR3 is 13 amino acids long. V shed 5 bases and J shed 3 bases, with 11 bases lying between them. For the CDR3, the DNA is TGTGCCAGCAGTTGGGAGGACGGCTACGAGCAGTACTTC. Encoded protein: CASSWEDGYEQYF.

V usage is TRBV5-6 and J usage is TRBJ1-4; D is undetermined. The CDR3 is 17 residues long. Trimming took 4 bases from V and 0 from J, leaving 16 bases between them. The germline V gene encodes CDR1 SGHDT and CDR2 YYEEEE. The CDR3 DNA sequence: TGTGCCAGCAGCAGGAGGGCAGGCGGGGCAACTAATGAAAAACTGTTTTTT. Translation gives CASSRRAGGATNEKLFF.

The chain has TRBV29-1 and TRBJ2-1; perhaps TRBD1 as D (6 bases). The germline V gene has CDR1 SQVTM and CDR2 ANQGSEA. This CDR3 contains 14 residues. Trimming cost V 1 base and J 3 bases, with 10 bases left between them. CDR3 coding DNA: TGCAGCGTTGAAGGCGGCAGGGGCTACAATGAGCAGTTCTTC. Protein sequence: CSVEGGRGYNEQFF.

The CDR3 loop is CASTPPGATSYEQYF. The CDR3 DNA is TGCGCCAGCACCCCCCCTGGGGCTACCTCCTACGAGCAGTACTTC. This chain links TRBV5-1 with TRBJ2-7, with D possibly being TRBD1 (5 bases). V lost 6 bases and J lost 0, with 16 bases in between. The CDR3 length is 15 residues. The germline V gene encodes CDR1 SGHRS and CDR2 YFSETQ.

This sequence joins TRBV10-1 and TRBJ2-3, with D perhaps matching TRBD1 (7 bases). This CDR3 spans 14 amino acids. V was shortened by 8 bases and J by 2 bases, with 14 bases between the two germline ends. Germline CDR1 is WNHNN and CDR2 is SYGVQD (reference sequence). The CDR3 nucleotides are TGCGCCAGCGCGGGACAGCCGAACACAGATACGCAGTATTTT. It is translated as CASAGQPNTDTQYF.

Concerning this clone itself: The sample contains more than one DNA sequence encoding this CDR3. V and J are TRBV28 and TRBJ2-7; possible D gene TRBD2, 6 bases. CDR3 length: 12 residues. CDR1 is MDHEN and CDR2 is SYDVKM in the germline V gene. V was cut by 6 bases and J by 4 bases, with 10 bases left in between. For the CDR3, the DNA is TGTGCCAGCAGGACTAGTGGTTACGAGCAGTACTTC. It translates to CASRTSGYEQYF. Full variable domain (outside the CDR3, taken from reference TRBV28 and TRBJ2-7): DVKVTQSSRYLVKRTGEKVFLECVQDMDHENMFWYRQDPGLGLRLIYFSYDVKMKEKGDIPEGYSVSREKKERFSLILESASTNQTSMYLCASRTSGYEQYFGPGTRLTVT.

This sequence joins TRBV6-1 and TRBJ1-2, with TRBD1 identical over 10 bases. V lost 6 bases, J lost 8 bases, and 3 bases stayed unmatched. Germline assignment: CDR1 MNHNS and CDR2 SASEGT. The CDR3 contains 12 residues. DNA of the CDR3: TGTGCCAGCAGAGAGACAGGGGGCGGCTACACCTTC. As protein: CASRETGGGYTF.

The chain employs TRBV18 and TRBJ2-2, with 8 bases fitting TRBD1. Germline trimming cut 5 bases from V and 5 bases from J; bases unmatched to any gene: 7. Germline V gene lookup returns CDR1 KGHSH and CDR2 LQKENI. This CDR3 region has 15 residues. The CDR3 reads CASSSDRGRTGELFF. CDR3 DNA sequence: TGTGCCAGCTCATCCGACAGGGGACGAACCGGGGAGCTGTTTTTT.

This clone was recorded a few times. This chain joins TRBV9 and TRBJ1-3, with D perhaps matching TRBD1 (5 bases). Trimming stripped 3 bases from V and 4 bases from J, with 23 bases between. Germline values: CDR1 SGDLS, CDR2 YYNGEE. This CDR3 has 18 amino acids. The CDR3 DNA sequence: TGTGCCAGCAGCGGCCGGCGCCGGGGGGAAGGAGCCGGAAACACCATATATTTT. Translation: CASSGRRRGEGAGNTIYF.

The genes are TRBV7-2 and TRBJ1-4; D unresolved. The CDR3 spans 15 residues. Trimming took off 2 bases at V and 4 bases at J, with 11 bases between the two ends. Germline CDR1 and CDR2: SGHTA and FQGNSA. CDR3 sequence: CASSLSTPYNEKLFF. The DNA for the CDR3 is TGTGCCAGCAGCTTATCGACACCTTATAATGAAAAACTGTTTTTT.